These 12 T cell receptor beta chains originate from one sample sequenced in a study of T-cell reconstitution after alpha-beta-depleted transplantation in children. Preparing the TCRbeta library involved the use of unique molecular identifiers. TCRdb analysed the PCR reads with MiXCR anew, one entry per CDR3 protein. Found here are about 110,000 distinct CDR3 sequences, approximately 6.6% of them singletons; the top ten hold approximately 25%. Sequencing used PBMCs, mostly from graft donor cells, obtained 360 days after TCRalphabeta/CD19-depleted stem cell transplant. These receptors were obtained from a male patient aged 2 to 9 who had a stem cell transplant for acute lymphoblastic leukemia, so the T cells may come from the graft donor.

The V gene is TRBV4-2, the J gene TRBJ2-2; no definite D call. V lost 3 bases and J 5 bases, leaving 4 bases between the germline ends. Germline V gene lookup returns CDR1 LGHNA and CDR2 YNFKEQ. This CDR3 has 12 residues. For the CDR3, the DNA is TGTGCCAGCAGCCACCCAACCGGGGAGCTGTTTTTT. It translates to CASSHPTGELFF.

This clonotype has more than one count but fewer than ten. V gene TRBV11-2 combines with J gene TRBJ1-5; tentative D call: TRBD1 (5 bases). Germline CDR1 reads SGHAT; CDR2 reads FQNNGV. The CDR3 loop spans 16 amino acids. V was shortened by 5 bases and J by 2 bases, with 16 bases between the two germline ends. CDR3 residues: CASSTNAGRGNQPQHF. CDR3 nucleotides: TGTGCCAGCAGCACCAATGCAGGGAGAGGCAATCAGCCCCAGCATTTT.

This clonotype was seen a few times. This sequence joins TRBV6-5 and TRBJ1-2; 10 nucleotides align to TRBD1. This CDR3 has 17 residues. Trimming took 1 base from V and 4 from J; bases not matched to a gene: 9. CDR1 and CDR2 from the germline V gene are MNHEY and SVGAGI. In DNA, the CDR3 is TGTGCCAGCAGTTACTTGACAGGGGGCGAAATCAGCTATGGCTACACCTTC. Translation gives CASSYLTGGEISYGYTF.

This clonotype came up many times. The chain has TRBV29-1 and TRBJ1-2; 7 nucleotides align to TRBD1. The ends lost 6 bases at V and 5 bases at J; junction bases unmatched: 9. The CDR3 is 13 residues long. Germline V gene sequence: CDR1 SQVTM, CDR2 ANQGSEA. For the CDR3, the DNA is TGCAGCGTAAGCTCGGGACAGCTATATGGCTACACCTTC. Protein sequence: CSVSSGQLYGYTF.

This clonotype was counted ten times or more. The CDR3 nucleotides read TGTGCCAGCAGCTTGACGAGAATCTACGAGCAGTACTTC. Translated, it gives CASSLTRIYEQYF. The rearrangement uses TRBV5-6 and TRBJ2-7; D gene unclear. The germline V and J ends were trimmed by 1 base and 3 bases, with 8 bases remaining between them. The CDR3 totals 13 residues. The germline V gene has CDR1 SGHDT and CDR2 YYEEEE.

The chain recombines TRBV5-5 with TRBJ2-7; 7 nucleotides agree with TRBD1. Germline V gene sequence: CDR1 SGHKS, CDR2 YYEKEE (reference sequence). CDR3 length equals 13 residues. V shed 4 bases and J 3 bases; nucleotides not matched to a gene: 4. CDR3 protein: CASSPGQIYEQYF. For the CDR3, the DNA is TGTGCCAGCAGCCCGGGACAGATCTACGAGCAGTACTTC.

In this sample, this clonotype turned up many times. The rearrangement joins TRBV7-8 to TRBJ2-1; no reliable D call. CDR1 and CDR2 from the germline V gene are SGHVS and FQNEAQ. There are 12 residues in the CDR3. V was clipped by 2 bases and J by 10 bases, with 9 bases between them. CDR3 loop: CASSLKRKEQFF. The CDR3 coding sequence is TGTGCCAGCAGCTTAAAGAGGAAGGAGCAGTTCTTC.

CDR3 DNA sequence: TGCGCCAGCAGTGAGAGGGGGTCCTACGAGCAGTACTTC. Translation gives CASSERGSYEQYF. This rearrangement joins TRBV10-1 to TRBJ2-7; TRBD1 is a possible D gene (6 bases). V lost 2 bases to trimming and J lost 1 base, with 6 bases between them. The CDR3 consists of 13 residues. Germline-derived CDR1 and CDR2 are WNHNN and SYGVQD (reference sequence).

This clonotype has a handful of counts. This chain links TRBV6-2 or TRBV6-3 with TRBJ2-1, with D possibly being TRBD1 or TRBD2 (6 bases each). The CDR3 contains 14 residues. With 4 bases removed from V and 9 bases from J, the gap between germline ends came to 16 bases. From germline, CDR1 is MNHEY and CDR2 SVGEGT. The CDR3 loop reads CASSSPGGGLEQFF. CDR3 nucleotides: TGTGCCAGCAGTTCTCCGGGTGGGGGGCTTGAGCAGTTCTTC.

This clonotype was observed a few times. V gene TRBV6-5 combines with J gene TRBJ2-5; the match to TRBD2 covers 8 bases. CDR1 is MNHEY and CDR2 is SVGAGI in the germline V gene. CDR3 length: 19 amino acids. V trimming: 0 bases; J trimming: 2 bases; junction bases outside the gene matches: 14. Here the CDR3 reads CASSYSPRLATFIQETQYF. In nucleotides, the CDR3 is TGTGCCAGCAGTTACTCTCCCAGACTAGCGACCTTCATACAAGAGACCCAGTACTTC.

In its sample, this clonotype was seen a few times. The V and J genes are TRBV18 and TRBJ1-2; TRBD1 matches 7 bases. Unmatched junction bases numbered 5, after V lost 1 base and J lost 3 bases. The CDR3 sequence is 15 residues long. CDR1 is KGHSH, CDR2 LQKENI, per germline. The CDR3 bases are TGTGCCAGCTCACCACGACAGGGTGCAGACTATGGCTACACCTTC. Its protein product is CASSPRQGADYGYTF.

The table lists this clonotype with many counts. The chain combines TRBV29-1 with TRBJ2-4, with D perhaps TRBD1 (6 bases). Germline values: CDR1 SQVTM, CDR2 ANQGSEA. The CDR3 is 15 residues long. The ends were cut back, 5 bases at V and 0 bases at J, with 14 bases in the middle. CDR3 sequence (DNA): TGCAGCGTTAGAGAACAGGGTAAAGCCAAAAACATTCAGTACTTC. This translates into CSVREQGKAKNIQYF.